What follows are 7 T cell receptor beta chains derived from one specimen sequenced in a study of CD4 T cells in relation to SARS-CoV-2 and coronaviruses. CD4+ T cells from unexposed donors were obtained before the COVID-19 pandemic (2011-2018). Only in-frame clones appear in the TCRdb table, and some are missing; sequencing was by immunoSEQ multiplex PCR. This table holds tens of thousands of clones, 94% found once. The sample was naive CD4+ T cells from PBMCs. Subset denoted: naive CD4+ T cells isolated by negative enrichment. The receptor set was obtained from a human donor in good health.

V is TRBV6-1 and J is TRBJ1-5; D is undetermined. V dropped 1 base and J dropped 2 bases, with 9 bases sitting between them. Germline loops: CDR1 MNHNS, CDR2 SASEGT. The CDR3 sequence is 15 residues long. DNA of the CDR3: TGTGCCAGCAGTGAAGGTAGGAGCCGCAATCAGCCCCAGCATTTT. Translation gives CASSEGRSRNQPQHF.

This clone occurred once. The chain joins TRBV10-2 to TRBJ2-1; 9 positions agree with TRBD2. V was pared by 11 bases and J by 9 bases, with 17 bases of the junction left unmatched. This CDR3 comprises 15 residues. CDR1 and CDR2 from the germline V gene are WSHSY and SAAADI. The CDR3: CAGLTGTSRGGEQFF. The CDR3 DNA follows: TGCGCCGGATTAACCGGGACTAGCCGAGGAGGTGAGCAGTTCTTC.

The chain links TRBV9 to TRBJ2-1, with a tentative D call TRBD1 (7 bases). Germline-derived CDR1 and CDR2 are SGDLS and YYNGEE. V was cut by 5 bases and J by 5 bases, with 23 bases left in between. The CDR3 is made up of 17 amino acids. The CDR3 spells CASSLRGGGTSNNEQFF. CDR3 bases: TGTGCCAGCAGTCTCAGAGGGGGCGGCACTAGCAACAATGAGCAGTTCTTC.

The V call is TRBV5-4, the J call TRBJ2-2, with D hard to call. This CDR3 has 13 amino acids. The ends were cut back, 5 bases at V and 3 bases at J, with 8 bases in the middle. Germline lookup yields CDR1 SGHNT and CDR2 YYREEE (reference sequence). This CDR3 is CASSGVHTGELFF. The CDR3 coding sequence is TGTGCCAGCAGTGGGGTGCACACCGGGGAGCTGTTTTTT. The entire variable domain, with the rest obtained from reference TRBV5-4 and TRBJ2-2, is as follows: ETGVTQSPTHLIKTRGQQVTLRCSSQSGHNTVSWYQQALGQGPQFIFQYYREEENGRGNFPPRFSGLQFPNYSSELNVNALELDDSALYLCASSGVHTGELFFGEGSRLTVL.

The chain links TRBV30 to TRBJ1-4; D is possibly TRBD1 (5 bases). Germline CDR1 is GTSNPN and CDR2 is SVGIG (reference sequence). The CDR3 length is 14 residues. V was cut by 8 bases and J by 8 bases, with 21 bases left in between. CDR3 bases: TGTGCCGGGGCTAATTGGGGGGTGAGGGAAAAACTGTTTTTT. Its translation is CAGANWGVREKLFF.

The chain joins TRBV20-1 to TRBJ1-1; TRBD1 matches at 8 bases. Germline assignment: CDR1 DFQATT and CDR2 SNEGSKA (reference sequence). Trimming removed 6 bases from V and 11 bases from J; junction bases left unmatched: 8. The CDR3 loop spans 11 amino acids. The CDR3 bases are TGCAGTGCCCTTGGGGACAGGATTGCTTTCTTT. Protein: CSALGDRIAFF.

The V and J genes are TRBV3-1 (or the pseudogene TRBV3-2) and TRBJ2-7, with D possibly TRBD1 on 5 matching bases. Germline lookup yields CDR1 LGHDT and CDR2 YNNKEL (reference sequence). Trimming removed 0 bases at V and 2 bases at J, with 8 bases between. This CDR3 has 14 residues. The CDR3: CASSQDPTAYEQYF. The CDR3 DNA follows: TGTGCCAGCAGCCAAGATCCGACAGCCTACGAGCAGTACTTC.